This TCR beta chain emerged from a study of T cell clonality in common variable immunodeficiency. Per germline, CDR1 SGHNT and CDR2 YYREEE (reference sequence). The CDR3 spans 16 residues. Germline trimming cut 2 bases from V and 5 bases from J; bases unmatched to any gene: 10. This clone was counted many times. With the read ending 3 residues before the CDR3 end, the germline J gene is used to fill in that end. CVID and control samples used equivalent genomic DNA input. Sequencing was performed with immunoSEQ multiplex PCR; in TCRdb, only in-frame clones are kept and a portion is missing. Observed in the sample are about 35,000 clones, none of them singletons.

The TCR was taken from a person aged 18 to 75 in good health. Sequencing was done on a sample of peripheral blood mononuclear cells. The V gene is TRBV5-4, the J gene TRBJ2-5, with 9 nucleotides matching TRBD1. The CDR3 bases that were read are TGTGCCAGCAGCTTCGCGGACAGGGGAAAAGGGGAGACC. It encodes CASSFADRGKGET. The full CDR3 protein is CASSFADRGKGETQYF.